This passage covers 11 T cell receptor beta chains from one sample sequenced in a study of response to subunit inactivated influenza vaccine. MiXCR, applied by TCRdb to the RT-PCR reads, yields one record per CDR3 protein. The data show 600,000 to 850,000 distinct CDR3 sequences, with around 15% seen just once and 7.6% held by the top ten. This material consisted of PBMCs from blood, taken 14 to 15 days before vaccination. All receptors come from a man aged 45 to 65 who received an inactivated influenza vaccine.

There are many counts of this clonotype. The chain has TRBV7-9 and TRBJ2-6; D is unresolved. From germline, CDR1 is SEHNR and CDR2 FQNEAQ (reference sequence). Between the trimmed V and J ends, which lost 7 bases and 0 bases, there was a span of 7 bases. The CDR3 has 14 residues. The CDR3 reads CASTIVSGANVLTF. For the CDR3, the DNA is TGTGCCAGCACCATAGTCTCTGGGGCCAACGTCCTGACTTTC. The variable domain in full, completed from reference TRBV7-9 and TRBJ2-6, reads DTGVSQNPRHKITKRGQNVTFRCDPISEHNRLYWYRQTLGQGPEFLTYFQNEAQLEKSRLLSDRFSAERPKGSFSTLEIQRTEQGDSAMYLCASTIVSGANVLTFGAGSRLTVL.

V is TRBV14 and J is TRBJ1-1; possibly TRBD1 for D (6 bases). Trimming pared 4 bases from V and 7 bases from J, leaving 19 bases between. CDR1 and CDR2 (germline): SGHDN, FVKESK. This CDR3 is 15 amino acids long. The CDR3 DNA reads TGTGCCAGCAGCCTTATCGGGGGCGTTTCGGGTGAAGCTTTCTTT. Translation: CASSLIGGVSGEAFF.

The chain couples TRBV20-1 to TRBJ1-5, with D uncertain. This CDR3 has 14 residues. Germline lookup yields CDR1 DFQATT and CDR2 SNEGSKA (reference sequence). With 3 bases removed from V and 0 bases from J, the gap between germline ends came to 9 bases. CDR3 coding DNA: TGCAGTGCTAGCCGGACGGATAGCAATCAGCCCCAGCATTTT. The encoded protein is CSASRTDSNQPQHF.

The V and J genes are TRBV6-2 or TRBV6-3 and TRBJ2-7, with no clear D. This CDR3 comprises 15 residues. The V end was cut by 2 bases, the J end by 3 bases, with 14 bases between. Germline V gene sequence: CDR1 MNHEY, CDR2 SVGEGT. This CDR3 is CASSYTGSGFYEQYF. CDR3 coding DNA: TGTGCCAGCAGTTACACCGGGTCCGGATTCTACGAGCAGTACTTC.

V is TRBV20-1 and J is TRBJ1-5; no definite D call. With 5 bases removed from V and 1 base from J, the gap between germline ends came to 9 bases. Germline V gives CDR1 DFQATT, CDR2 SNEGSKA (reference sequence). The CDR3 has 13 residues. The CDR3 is CSARTASNQPQHF. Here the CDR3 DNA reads TGCAGTGCTCGGACTGCAAGCAATCAGCCCCAGCATTTT.

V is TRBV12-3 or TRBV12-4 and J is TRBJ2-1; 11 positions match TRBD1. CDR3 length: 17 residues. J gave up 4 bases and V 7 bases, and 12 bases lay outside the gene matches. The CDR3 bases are TGTGCCAGCACTCCCCCCGGCGGGACAGGGGGATACAATGAGCAGTTCTTC. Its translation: CASTPPGGTGGYNEQFF.

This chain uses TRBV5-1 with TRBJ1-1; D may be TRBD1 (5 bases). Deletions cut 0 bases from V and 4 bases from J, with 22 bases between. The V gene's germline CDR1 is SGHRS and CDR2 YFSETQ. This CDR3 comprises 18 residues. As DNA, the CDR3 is TGCGCCAGCAGCTTGGGATGGGGCATGACGGGGCTGGGCACTGAAGCTTTCTTT. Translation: CASSLGWGMTGLGTEAFF.

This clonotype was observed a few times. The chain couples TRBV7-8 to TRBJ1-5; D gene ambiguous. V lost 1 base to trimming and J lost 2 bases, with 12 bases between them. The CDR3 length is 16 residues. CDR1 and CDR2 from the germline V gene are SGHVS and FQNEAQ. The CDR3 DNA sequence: TGTGCCAGCAGCTTAGGGGCAGGTTTGGGCAATCAGCCCCAGCATTTT. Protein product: CASSLGAGLGNQPQHF.

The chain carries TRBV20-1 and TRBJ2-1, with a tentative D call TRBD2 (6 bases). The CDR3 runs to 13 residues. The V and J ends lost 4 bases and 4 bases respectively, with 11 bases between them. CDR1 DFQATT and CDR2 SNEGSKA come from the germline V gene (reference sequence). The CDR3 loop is CSANRLGYNEQFF. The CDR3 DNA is TGCAGTGCTAATCGACTAGGATACAATGAGCAGTTCTTC.

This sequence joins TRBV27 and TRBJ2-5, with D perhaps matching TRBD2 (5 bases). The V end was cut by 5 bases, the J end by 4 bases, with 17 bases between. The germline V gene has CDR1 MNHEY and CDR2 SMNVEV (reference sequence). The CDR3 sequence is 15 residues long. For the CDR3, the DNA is TGTGCCAGCAGTATGATGGGAGCCAAAAGAGAGACCCAGTACTTC. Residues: CASSMMGAKRETQYF.

The CDR3 loop reads CATSIPGQGYSNQPQHF. As DNA, the CDR3 is TGTGCCACCAGCATACCGGGACAGGGCTATAGCAATCAGCCCCAGCATTTT. The V and J genes are TRBV15 and TRBJ1-5; 9 bases fit TRBD1. Trimming took 4 bases from V and 0 from J; bases not matched to a gene: 7. Germline CDR1 LNHNV, CDR2 YYDKDF (reference sequence). The CDR3 runs 17 residues.